This TCR beta chain is from a study of blood T cell repertoires in COVID-19. Across the study: Samples taken during acute and convalescent COVID-19 were collected in the United States, Italy and Spain. T cells, B-cell-depleted T cells, or PBMCs provided the cDNA or gDNA that served as material.

This CDR3 is 11 amino acids long. V dropped 0 bases and J dropped 15 bases, with 10 bases sitting between them. Germline values: CDR1 SGHDT, CDR2 YYEEEE. The protocol was immunoSEQ multiplex PCR, while the TCRdb copy is restricted to in-frame clones and leaves out a portion. This repertoire shows 77,000 or so clones, about 80% found once; its top ten account for 6.9%. Seattle patient enrollment occurred during active infection, with longitudinal follow-up thereafter. The chain joins TRBV5-6 to TRBJ2-1; D possibly corresponds to TRBD2 (5 bases). The receptor's source is a man aged 30 to 39 with COVID-19, enrolled during active disease. The sequencing sample was made of peripheral blood. CDR3 loop: CASSLGGTRFF. The CDR3 bases are TGTGCCAGCAGCTTGGGAGGTACTAGGTTCTTC.